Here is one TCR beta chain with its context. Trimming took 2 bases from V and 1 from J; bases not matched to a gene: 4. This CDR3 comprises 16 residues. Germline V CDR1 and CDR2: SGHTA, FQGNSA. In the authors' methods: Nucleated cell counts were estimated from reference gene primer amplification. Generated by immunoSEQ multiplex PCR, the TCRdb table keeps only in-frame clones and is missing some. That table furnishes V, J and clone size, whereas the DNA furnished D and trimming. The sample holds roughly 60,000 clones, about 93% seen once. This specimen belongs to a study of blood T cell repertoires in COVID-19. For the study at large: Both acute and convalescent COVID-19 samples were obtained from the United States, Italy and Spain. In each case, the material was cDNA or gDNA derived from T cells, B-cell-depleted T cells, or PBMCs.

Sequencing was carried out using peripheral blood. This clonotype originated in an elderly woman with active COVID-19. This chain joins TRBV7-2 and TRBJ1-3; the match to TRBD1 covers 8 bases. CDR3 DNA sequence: TGTGCCAGCAGCTTAACCAGGGGGCTTTCTGGAAACACCATATATTTT. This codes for CASSLTRGLSGNTIYF.